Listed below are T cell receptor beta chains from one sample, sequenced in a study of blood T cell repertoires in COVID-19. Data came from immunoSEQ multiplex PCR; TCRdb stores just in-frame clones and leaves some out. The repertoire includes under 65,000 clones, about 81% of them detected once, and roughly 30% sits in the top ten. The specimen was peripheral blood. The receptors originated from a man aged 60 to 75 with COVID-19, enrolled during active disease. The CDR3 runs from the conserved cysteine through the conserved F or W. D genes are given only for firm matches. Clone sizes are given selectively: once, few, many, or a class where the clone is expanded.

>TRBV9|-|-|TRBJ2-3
CASSVRPSADTQYF
TGTGCCAGCAGCGTAAGACCGAGCGCAGATACGCAGTATTTT
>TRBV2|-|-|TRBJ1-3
CASGSGSGNTIYF
TGTGCCAGCGGTTCGGGCTCTGGAAACACCATATATTTT
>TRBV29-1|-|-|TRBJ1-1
CSVVVGSTEAFF
TGCAGCGTTGTGGTCGGGAGCACTGAAGCTTTCTTT
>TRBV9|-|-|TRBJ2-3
CASSSSGGGTDTQYF
TGTGCCAGCAGCTCCTCCGGGGGTGGCACAGATACGCAGTATTTT
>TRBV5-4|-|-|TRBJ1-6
CASSLGAETYNSPLHF
TGTGCCAGCAGCTTGGGCGCGGAAACCTATAATTCACCCCTCCACTTT
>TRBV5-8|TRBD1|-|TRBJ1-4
CASSLTGQANEKLFF
TGTGCCAGCAGCTTGACAGGACAGGCAAATGAAAAACTGTTTTTT
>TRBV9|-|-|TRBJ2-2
CASSVDQVTGTGELFF
TGTGCCAGCAGCGTAGATCAGGTCACGGGGACCGGGGAGCTGTTTTTT
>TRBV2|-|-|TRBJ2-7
CASSAGNPYEQYF
TGTGCCAGCAGTGCAGGGAACCCCTACGAGCAGTACTTC
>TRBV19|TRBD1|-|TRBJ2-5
CASSPFPGQGFGTQYF
TGTGCCAGTAGCCCTTTCCCGGGACAGGGATTCGGGACCCAGTACTTC
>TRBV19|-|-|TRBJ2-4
CASSRTEISIQYF
TGTGCCAGTAGTCGGACAGAGATAAGTATTCAGTACTTC
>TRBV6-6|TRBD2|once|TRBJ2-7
CASSYSKREGGHEQYF
TGTGCCAGCAGTTACTCGAAGCGGGAGGGAGGCCACGAGCAGTACTTC
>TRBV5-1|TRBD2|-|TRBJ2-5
CASNGGGAGQETQYF
TGCGCCAGCAACGGGGGGGGCGCGGGCCAAGAGACCCAGTACTTC
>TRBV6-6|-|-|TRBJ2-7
CASTQRRQDHEQYF
TGTGCCAGCACTCAAAGGAGACAGGACCACGAGCAGTACTTC
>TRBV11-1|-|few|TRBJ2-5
CASSLKEGTQYF
TGTGCCAGCAGCTTAAAAGAGGGGACCCAGTACTTC
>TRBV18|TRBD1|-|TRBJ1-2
CASSADRSKYGYTF
TGTGCCAGCTCAGCGGACAGGTCGAAGTATGGCTACACCTTC
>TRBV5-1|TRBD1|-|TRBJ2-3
CASSSNRGSGTDTQYF
TGCGCCAGCAGCTCCAACAGGGGGAGTGGCACAGATACGCAGTATTTT
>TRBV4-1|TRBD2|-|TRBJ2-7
CASSRTLGLAGVNEQYF
TGCGCCAGCAGCCGCACGTTGGGACTAGCGGGAGTAAACGAGCAGTACTTC
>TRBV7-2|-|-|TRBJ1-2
CASSLNPTGNYGYTF
TGTGCCAGCAGCTTAAATCCGACAGGCAACTATGGCTACACCTTC
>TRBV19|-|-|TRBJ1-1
CASSAQGNTEAFF
TGTGCCAGTAGTGCACAGGGTAACACTGAAGCTTTCTTT
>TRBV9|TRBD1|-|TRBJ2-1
CASSAVSPGTGGRNEQFF
TGTGCCAGCAGCGCAGTAAGCCCCGGGACAGGGGGCCGCAATGAGCAGTTCTTC
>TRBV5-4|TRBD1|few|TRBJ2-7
CASSFTGTGSYEQYF
TGTGCCAGCAGCTTCACCGGGACAGGCTCCTACGAGCAGTACTTC
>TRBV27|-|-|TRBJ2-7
CASQSTPPYEQYF
TGTGCCAGCCAATCGACTCCTCCCTACGAGCAGTACTTC
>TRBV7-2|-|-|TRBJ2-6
CASRRGSGANVLTF
TGTGCCAGCAGACGGGGCTCTGGGGCCAACGTCCTGACTTTC